A single sample gave rise to the 17 T cell receptor beta chains below, sequenced in a study of blood T cell repertoires in COVID-19. The repertoire was sequenced with immunoSEQ multiplex PCR; TCRdb's copy has only in-frame clones and lacks some. Among under 200,000 clones listed, about 88% were seen once. Sequenced input: peripheral blood. All receptors derive from a woman older than 75 in a cohort sampled during active or convalescent COVID-19.

This sequence joins TRBV2 and TRBJ2-3; D possibly corresponds to TRBD1 (5 bases). The V end was cut by 6 bases, the J end by 5 bases, with 24 bases between. CDR3 length: 17 residues. Germline V gene lookup returns CDR1 SNHLY and CDR2 FYNNEI. CDR3 sequence: CASSLQSRGAKVDTQYF. DNA of the CDR3: TGTGCCAGCAGCCTGCAGTCAAGGGGCGCTAAGGTAGATACGCAGTATTTT.

DNA for the CDR3: TGTGCCAGCTCGGAGGCCGCGGGCGCGTCCACGAAGACCCAGTACTTC. As protein: CASSEAAGASTKTQYF. The chain combines TRBV18 with TRBJ2-5, with a tentative D call TRBD2 (5 bases). Deletions cut 6 bases from V and 6 bases from J, with 23 bases between. This CDR3 is built from 16 residues. In germline, CDR1 is KGHSH, CDR2 LQKENI.

V and J are TRBV9 and TRBJ2-3; D not certain. The V end was cut by 4 bases, the J end by 6 bases, with 6 bases between. Germline assignment: CDR1 SGDLS and CDR2 YYNGEE. The CDR3 totals 11 residues. The CDR3 DNA is TGTGCCAGCAGCAACGGTGATACGCAGTATTTT. It codes for CASSNGDTQYF.

The V and J genes are TRBV2 and TRBJ1-1, with D maybe TRBD1 (6 bases). Germline V lookup: CDR1 SNHLY, CDR2 FYNNEI. V was shortened by 7 bases and J by 4 bases, with 13 bases between the two germline ends. The CDR3 runs to 13 residues. The CDR3 protein is CASTGQPSTEAFF. The CDR3 region has the DNA TGTGCCAGCACAGGACAGCCGAGCACTGAAGCTTTCTTT. The entire variable domain, with the rest obtained from reference TRBV2 and TRBJ1-1, is as follows: EPEVTQTPSHQVTQMGQEVILRCVPISNHLYFYWYRQILGQKVEFLVSFYNNEISEKSEIFDDQFSVERPDGSNFTLKIRSTKLEDSAMYFCASTGQPSTEAFFGQGTRLTVV.

The V and J genes are TRBV19 and TRBJ2-3; a possible D gene is TRBD2 (5 bases). Between the trimmed V and J ends, which lost 7 bases and 4 bases, there was a span of 21 bases. CDR3 size: 16 residues. Looked up from germline, CDR1 is LNHDA and CDR2 is SQIVND (reference sequence). The CDR3: CASTVVASRGADTQYF. As DNA, the CDR3 is TGTGCCAGTACGGTAGTGGCTAGTCGGGGAGCAGATACGCAGTATTTT.

The chain links TRBV5-4 to TRBJ1-1; 7 bases agree with TRBD1. Germline V CDR1 and CDR2: SGHNT, YYREEE (reference sequence). Trimming removed 4 bases from V and 4 bases from J; junction bases left unmatched: 4. The CDR3 is made up of 13 amino acids. CDR3 sequence reads: CASSRDSLTEAFF. The CDR3 DNA is TGTGCCAGCAGCAGGGACAGCCTCACTGAAGCTTTCTTT.

The chain is built from TRBV19 and TRBJ1-2; no clear D. The CDR3 runs to 13 residues. From germline, CDR1 is LNHDA and CDR2 SQIVND (reference sequence). The germline V and J ends were trimmed by 9 bases and 2 bases, with 13 bases remaining between them. The CDR3 is CASTALHNYGYTF. The DNA of the CDR3 is TGTGCCAGCACAGCTTTACACAACTATGGCTACACCTTC.

This chain uses TRBV15 with TRBJ1-5, with unresolved D. Trimming pared 3 bases from V and 0 bases from J, leaving 12 bases between. The CDR3 runs to 16 residues. The germline V gene encodes CDR1 LNHNV and CDR2 YYDKDF (reference sequence). CDR3 nucleotide sequence: TGTGCCACCAGCAGGCGAGGCACAAATAGCAATCAGCCCCAGCATTTT. Amino acid sequence: CATSRRGTNSNQPQHF.

The V and J genes are TRBV4-3 and TRBJ2-7, with 7 bases lining up with TRBD1. The CDR3 length is 13 residues. The junction had 1 base not matched to a gene; V was cut back by 2 bases and J by 3 bases. CDR1 is LGHNA and CDR2 is YSLEER in the germline V gene. CDR3 loop: CASSQRTGYEQYF. CDR3 DNA: TGCGCCAGCAGCCAAAGGACAGGCTACGAGCAGTACTTC.

V usage is TRBV5-4 and J usage is TRBJ1-2; the D is unclear. The V end lost 0 bases, the J end lost 5 bases, and 8 bases lay between the germline ends. The germline V gene has CDR1 SGHNT and CDR2 YYREEE (reference sequence). The CDR3 has 13 residues. This CDR3 is CASSLGERYGYTF. CDR3 DNA sequence: TGTGCCAGCAGCTTGGGGGAGCGGTATGGCTACACCTTC.

This chain links TRBV9 with TRBJ1-6; D gene ambiguous. V dropped 1 base and J dropped 5 bases, with 10 bases sitting between them. Germline V gene sequence: CDR1 SGDLS, CDR2 YYNGEE. CDR3 length: 15 residues. The chain's CDR3 is CASSVSGTNNSPLHF. CDR3 nucleotides: TGTGCCAGCAGCGTATCCGGAACTAATAATTCACCCCTCCACTTT.

This sequence joins TRBV6-6 and TRBJ2-5; TRBD2 matches 11 bases. Trimming at V came to 5 bases and at J to 2 bases, leaving 10 bases not matched to a gene. Germline V gene sequence: CDR1 MNHNY, CDR2 SVGAGI (reference sequence). The CDR3 is 17 amino acids. The CDR3 coding sequence is TGTGCCAGCAGTCTCTTAGGGACTAGCGGACTACAAGAGACCCAGTACTTC. Translation gives CASSLLGTSGLQETQYF.

The V call is TRBV3-1 (or the pseudogene TRBV3-2), the J call TRBJ1-1, with 11 bases aligning to TRBD1. The CDR3 spans 14 residues. Per germline, CDR1 LGHDT and CDR2 YNNKEL (reference sequence). V lost 1 base to trimming and J lost 10 bases; unmatched junction nucleotides: 5. CDR3 loop: CASSQGTGGRAAFF. DNA for the CDR3: TGTGCCAGCAGCCAAGGGACAGGGGGCAGGGCAGCTTTCTTT.

The rearrangement uses TRBV27 and TRBJ1-2; the D gene is possibly TRBD1 (5 bases). The CDR3 runs 14 residues. Germline CDR1 is MNHEY and CDR2 is SMNVEV (reference sequence). The V end lost 2 bases, the J end lost 5 bases, and 12 bases lay between the germline ends. The DNA for the CDR3 is TGTGCCAGCAGTTTAATGATGGCAGGGTATGGCTACACCTTC. Translated: CASSLMMAGYGYTF.

There are a few counts of this clone. The rearrangement links TRBV6-2 or TRBV6-3 to TRBJ2-3, with D possibly matching TRBD2 (5 bases). The V and J ends lost 0 bases and 4 bases respectively, with 11 bases between them. Germline V gene data show CDR1 as MNHEY and CDR2 as SVGEGT. This CDR3 spans 15 amino acids. The CDR3 DNA reads as TGTGCCAGCAGTTACTCAAGGCTAGCTCCAGATACGCAGTATTTT. Amino acids: CASSYSRLAPDTQYF.

This clone has only a few counts. V gene TRBV29-1 combines with J gene TRBJ1-3; D remains ambiguous. Germline values: CDR1 SQVTM, CDR2 ANQGSEA. CDR3 length: 15 amino acids. Deletions cut 4 bases from V and 4 bases from J, with 17 bases between. The CDR3 DNA reads as TGCAGCGTTGTTAGCCCCAAGAGCGGAGGAAACACCATATATTTT. Its protein product is CSVVSPKSGGNTIYF. Complete variable domain (other parts from reference TRBV29-1 and TRBJ1-3): SAVISQKPSRDICQRGTSLTIQCQVDSQVTMMFWYRQQPGQSLTLIATANQGSEATYESGFVIDKFPISRPNLTFSTLTVSNMSPEDSSIYLCSVVSPKSGGNTIYFGEGSWLTVV.

The chain uses TRBV5-4 and TRBJ1-2, with D tentatively TRBD1 (5 bases). V gave up 6 bases and J gave up 4 bases, with 16 bases separating them. CDR1 is SGHNT and CDR2 is YYREEE in the germline V gene (reference sequence). The CDR3 is made up of 14 amino acids. The chain's CDR3 is CASMVGGTFYGYTF. Here the CDR3 DNA reads TGTGCCAGCATGGTGGGGGGTACCTTCTATGGCTACACCTTC. The whole variable domain, filled in from reference TRBV5-4 and TRBJ1-2, reads ETGVTQSPTHLIKTRGQQVTLRCSSQSGHNTVSWYQQALGQGPQFIFQYYREEENGRGNFPPRFSGLQFPNYSSELNVNALELDDSALYLCASMVGGTFYGYTFGSGTRLTVV.